This T cell receptor (beta chain) comes out of a study of T cells in Graves' hyperthyroidism and ophthalmopathy. V was cut by 4 bases and J by 6 bases, with 13 bases left in between. CDR1 MDHEN and CDR2 SYDVKM come from the germline V gene. The CDR3 sequence is 14 residues long. This clonotype came up a few times. Amplification yielded TCR beta CDR3 regions, with RNA transcripts as the source. HTBI primers drove first-round RT-PCR of the TCR CDR3. TCRdb re-called the multiplex PCR reads with MiXCR, one entry per CDR3 protein. The table lists hundreds of thousands of distinct CDR3 sequences, roughly a sixth of them singletons, with around 19% in the top ten. The study enrolled patients aged 18 to 65 with newly diagnosed hyperthyroidism of under 2 months' duration. The authors took PBMCs from over 8.5 ml fresh peripheral blood.

The gene calls are TRBV28 and TRBJ2-4, with D uncertain. Material: blood. The receptor's source is a woman under 30 with Graves' hyperthyroidism. CDR3 coding DNA: TGTGCCAGCAGTTCGAAGGAACCAATAAACATTCAGTACTTC. Amino acids: CASSSKEPINIQYF.